The 10 T cell receptor beta chains below all came from one sample that was sequenced in a study of cytomegalovirus exposure and HLA in healthy donors. The PCR ran on 60 Vbeta and 13 Jbeta primers. Libraries were prepared by immunoSEQ multiplex PCR; TCRdb keeps only in-frame clonotypes and omits some of them. The sample records 100,000 to 150,000 clones, roughly 74% being singletons. The sequenced material came from PBMCs. These receptors were obtained from a woman in her fifties or sixties in good health and CMV-seropositive.

The V gene is TRBV7-9, the J gene TRBJ2-2, with D possibly TRBD2 on 7 matching bases. This CDR3 has 17 amino acids. The germline gives CDR1 SEHNR, CDR2 FQNEAQ (reference sequence). V lost 4 bases to trimming and J lost 0 bases, with 15 bases between them. The CDR3 sequence is CASSWGGARANTGELFF. CDR3 nucleotide sequence: TGTGCCAGCAGCTGGGGGGGGGCCCGCGCGAACACCGGGGAGCTGTTTTTT.

The chain couples TRBV19 to TRBJ2-5, with 8 bases fitting TRBD1. The germline V gene encodes CDR1 LNHDA and CDR2 SQIVND (reference sequence). This CDR3 contains 13 residues. V dropped 5 bases and J dropped 4; count of bases not matched to a gene: 3. The chain's CDR3 is CASSAQGAETQYF. Here the CDR3 DNA reads TGTGCCAGTAGTGCCCAGGGGGCAGAGACCCAGTACTTC.

This chain uses TRBV7-2 with TRBJ1-2; the D gene is possibly TRBD1 (5 bases). Looked up from germline, CDR1 is SGHTA and CDR2 is FQGNSA. V was pared by 3 bases and J by 4 bases, with 6 bases between. The CDR3 extends over 12 amino acids. In DNA, the CDR3 is TGTGCCAGCAGCTTCGACAGCTATGGCTACACCTTC. The encoded protein is CASSFDSYGYTF.

The chain is built from TRBV5-1 and TRBJ1-6; D may be TRBD1 (6 bases). The germline V gene has CDR1 SGHRS and CDR2 YFSETQ. Trimming took 0 bases from V and 4 from J, leaving 20 bases between them. CDR3 length equals 19 residues. The CDR3 DNA reads TGCGCCAGCAGCTTGGTCTCCGGGACAAAAAGGGGTTATAATTCACCCCTCCACTTT. Translation: CASSLVSGTKRGYNSPLHF.

The chain carries TRBV4-2 and TRBJ1-2; D uncertain. Germline V CDR1 and CDR2: LGHNA, YNFKEQ. Trimming left V 0 bases short and J 4 bases short, with 6 bases between. This CDR3 region has 13 residues. CDR3 bases: TGTGCCAGCAGCCAAGAGGGCAGCTATGGCTACACCTTC. Its protein product is CASSQEGSYGYTF.

The chain employs TRBV2 and TRBJ2-2; TRBD2 is a possible D gene (5 bases). Trimming left V 3 bases short and J 3 bases short, with 14 bases between. Per the germline V gene, CDR1 is SNHLY and CDR2 is FYNNEI. The CDR3 has 16 residues. Written as DNA, the CDR3 is TGTGCCAGCAGTGAGAGTCCTCGGGGTTACACCGGGGAGCTGTTTTTT. Translation gives CASSESPRGYTGELFF.

As concerns this clone: Mismatch with germline at one junction end may stem from a read error. This sequence joins TRBV30 and TRBJ1-6; TRBD1 might be the D (6 bases). Germline V lookup: CDR1 GTSNPN, CDR2 SVGIG (reference sequence). This CDR3 spans 15 amino acids. The CDR3 coding sequence is TGTTCCTGGGACCCTACAGGGAATGGCAATTCACCCCTCCACTTT. Translated: CSWDPTGNGNSPLHF. The full variable domain, in which reference TRBV30 and TRBJ1-6 provide the parts outside the CDR3, is SQTIHQWPATLVQPVGSPLSLECTVEGTSNPNLYWYRQAAGRGLQLLFYSVGIGQISSEVPQNLSASRPQDRQFILSSKKLLLSDSGFYLCSWDPTGNGNSPLHFGNGTRLTVT.

This sequence joins TRBV14 and TRBJ1-1; D gene uncertain. Per germline, CDR1 SGHDN and CDR2 FVKESK. Trimming cost V 5 bases and J 4 bases, with 11 bases left between them. The CDR3 length is 13 residues. The CDR3 is CASSSQRGTEAFF. The CDR3 DNA sequence: TGTGCCAGCAGCTCACAGCGGGGCACTGAAGCTTTCTTT.

The rearrangement joins TRBV19 to TRBJ2-2; 7 positions match TRBD1. Per the germline V gene, CDR1 is LNHDA and CDR2 is SQIVND (reference sequence). The CDR3 is 17 amino acids. The J segment lost 0 bases and the V segment lost 6 bases, leaving 10 bases of the junction unmatched. CDR3 protein: CASRKDGQVSNTGELFF. For the CDR3, the DNA is TGTGCCAGTAGGAAAGACGGACAGGTGTCGAACACCGGGGAGCTGTTTTTT. Filled out from reference TRBV19 and TRBJ2-2, the complete variable domain reads DGGITQSPKYLFRKEGQNVTLSCEQNLNHDAMYWYRQDPGQGLRLIYYSQIVNDFQKGDIAEGYSVSREKKESFPLTVTSAQKNPTAFYLCASRKDGQVSNTGELFFGEGSRLTVL.

This clone was seen just once. The genes are TRBV7-9 and TRBJ1-2; possible D gene TRBD1, 5 bases. Germline V gene lookup returns CDR1 SEHNR and CDR2 FQNEAQ (reference sequence). The CDR3 is 13 residues long. Trimming took off 0 bases at V and 6 bases at J, with 8 bases between the two ends. The DNA of the CDR3 is TGTGCCAGCAGCTTAGCAAAGGGGAATGGCTACACCTTC. Translated: CASSLAKGNGYTF.